The present T cell receptor beta chain was sequenced within a study of early T cells in non-severe SARS-CoV-2 infection. Study context: It was bulk RNA from unsorted whole blood that was sequenced, and the chains were unpaired.

Unique molecular identifiers tagged individual cDNA molecules. TCRdb fed the 5' RACE reads into MiXCR, producing one record per CDR3 protein. The sample includes 62,000 or so distinct CDR3 sequences, roughly 9% of them seen just once. CDR1 is GTSNPN and CDR2 is SVGIG in the germline V gene (reference sequence). V shed 2 bases, J shed 5 bases, and the junction held 8 bases outside the gene matches. This CDR3 contains 14 residues. This clonotype has just a few counts. The target antigen is unknown. Findings and limits, study-wide: In VDJdb matching, anti-spike CD8 responses were favored while private and CD4 specificities went missing.

The input for sequencing was whole blood, taken at baseline. This clonotype was sampled from an adult who was a healthcare worker with PCR-confirmed SARS-CoV-2 infection or an uninfected control (not recorded which). The J gene is TRBJ1-2, the V gene TRBV30; TRBD1 matches at 7 bases. The CDR3 loop is CAWSSLTGRYGYTF. DNA for the CDR3: TGTGCCTGGAGTTCCCTGACAGGGAGGTATGGCTACACCTTC.